This T cell receptor beta chain emerged from a study of T-cell reconstitution after alpha-beta-depleted transplantation in children. Study-level findings and limits: Surviving recipient T cells and thymic progenitors produced the high day-60 TCRbeta diversity seen in some patients. Reportedly, alpha-beta T cells present about two months post-transplant originated from several hundred expanded clones of graft origin. At the one-year point after transplant, T-cell counts and TCRbeta diversity were found to come mostly from T cells that had been newly produced.

This CDR3 has 13 residues. Germline values: CDR1 SQVTM, CDR2 ANQGSEA. TCRbeta library construction was performed incorporating unique molecular identifiers. MiXCR, run by TCRdb on the PCR reads, gives a single entry per CDR3 protein. The sample contains fewer than 700,000 distinct CDR3 sequences, over 10% of which appear only once. This clonotype occurred a few times. The antigen remains undetermined. An end of the junction differs from the germline gene, which may be a read error. Sequences were derived from PBMCs, mostly from graft donor cells, sampled 360 days after TCRalphabeta/CD19-depleted stem cell transplant. The chain carries TRBV29-1 and TRBJ2-5; 12 bases match TRBD2. This receptor was taken from a male patient younger than 18 who had a stem cell transplant for acute myeloid leukemia, so the T cells may come from the graft donor. For the CDR3, the DNA is TGCAGCGTTGAAGTAGGGCTAGCGGGAGGGGCACACTTC. It is translated as CSVEVGLAGGAHF.